The clone carrying this T cell receptor beta chain qualifies as medium-sized. Profiling relied on immunoSEQ multiplex PCR, and the TCRdb table lists in-frame clones only, not all of them. The table has about 12,000 clones, approximately 62% seen once; the top ten hold about 20%. The data stem from a study of radiation and T cells in renal cell carcinoma. Treatment denoted: treatment-naive control, cytoreductive nephrectomy. The tumor was a clear cell renal cell carcinoma. Trimming left V 5 bases short and J 3 bases short, with 11 bases between. Germline CDR1 is LNHDA and CDR2 is SQIVND (reference sequence). This CDR3 has 14 amino acids.

This TCR came from a woman older than 75 with renal cell carcinoma. Sequencing was performed on tumor tissue, taken from a patient whose treatment was nephrectomy without radiotherapy. The V and J genes are TRBV19 and TRBJ2-1; D perhaps matches TRBD1 (5 bases). DNA of the CDR3: TGTGCCAGTAGTCTACCTAGGGGCTACAATGAGCAGTTCTTC. Amino acids: CASSLPRGYNEQFF.